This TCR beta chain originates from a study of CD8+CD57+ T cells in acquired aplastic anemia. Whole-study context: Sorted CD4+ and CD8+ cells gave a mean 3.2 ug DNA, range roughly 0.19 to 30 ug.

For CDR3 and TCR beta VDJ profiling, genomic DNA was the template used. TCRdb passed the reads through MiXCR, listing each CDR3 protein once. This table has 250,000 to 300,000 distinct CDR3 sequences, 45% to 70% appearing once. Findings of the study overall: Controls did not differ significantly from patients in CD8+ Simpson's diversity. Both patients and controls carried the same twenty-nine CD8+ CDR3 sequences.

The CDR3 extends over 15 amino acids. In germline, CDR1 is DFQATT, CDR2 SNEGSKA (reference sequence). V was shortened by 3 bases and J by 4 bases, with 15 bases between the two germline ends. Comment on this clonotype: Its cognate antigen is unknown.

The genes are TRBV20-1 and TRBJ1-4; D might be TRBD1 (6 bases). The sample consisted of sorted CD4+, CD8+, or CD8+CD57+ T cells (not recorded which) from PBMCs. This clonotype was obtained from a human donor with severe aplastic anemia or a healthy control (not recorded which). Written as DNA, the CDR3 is TGCAGTGCTAGGATATGGACAGAATATAATGAAAAACTGTTTTTT. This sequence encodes CSARIWTEYNEKLFF.